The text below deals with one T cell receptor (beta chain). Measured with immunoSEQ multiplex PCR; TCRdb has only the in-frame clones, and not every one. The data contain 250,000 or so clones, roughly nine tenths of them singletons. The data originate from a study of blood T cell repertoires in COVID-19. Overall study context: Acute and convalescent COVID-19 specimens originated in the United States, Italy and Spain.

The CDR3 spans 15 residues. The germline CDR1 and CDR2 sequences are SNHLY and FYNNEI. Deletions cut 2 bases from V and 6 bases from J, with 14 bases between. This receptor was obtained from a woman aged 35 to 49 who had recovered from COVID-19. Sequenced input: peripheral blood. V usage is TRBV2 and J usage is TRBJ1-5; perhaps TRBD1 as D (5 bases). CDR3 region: CASSELGGGGQPQHF. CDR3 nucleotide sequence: TGTGCCAGCAGTGAATTGGGGGGTGGTGGTCAGCCCCAGCATTTT.